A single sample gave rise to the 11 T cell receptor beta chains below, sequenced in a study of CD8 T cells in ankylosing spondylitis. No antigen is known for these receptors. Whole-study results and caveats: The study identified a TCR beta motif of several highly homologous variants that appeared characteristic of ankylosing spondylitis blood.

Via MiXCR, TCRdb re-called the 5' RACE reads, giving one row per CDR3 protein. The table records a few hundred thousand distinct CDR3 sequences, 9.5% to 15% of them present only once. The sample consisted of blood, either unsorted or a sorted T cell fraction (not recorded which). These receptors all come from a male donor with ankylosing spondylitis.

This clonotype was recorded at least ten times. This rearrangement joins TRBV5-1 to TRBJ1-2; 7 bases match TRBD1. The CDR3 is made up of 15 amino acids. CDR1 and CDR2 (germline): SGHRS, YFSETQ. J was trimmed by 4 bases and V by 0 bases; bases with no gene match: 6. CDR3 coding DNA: TGCGCCAGCAGCTTGGTAACAGGGGAGGCCTATGGCTACACCTTC. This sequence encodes CASSLVTGEAYGYTF.

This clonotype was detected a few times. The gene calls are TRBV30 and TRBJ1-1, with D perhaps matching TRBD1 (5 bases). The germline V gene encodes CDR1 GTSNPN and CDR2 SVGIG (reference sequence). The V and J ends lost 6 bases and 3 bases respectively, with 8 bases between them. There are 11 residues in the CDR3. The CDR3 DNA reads TGTGCCTGTTCAGGGTACACTGAAGCTTTCTTT. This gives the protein CACSGYTEAFF.

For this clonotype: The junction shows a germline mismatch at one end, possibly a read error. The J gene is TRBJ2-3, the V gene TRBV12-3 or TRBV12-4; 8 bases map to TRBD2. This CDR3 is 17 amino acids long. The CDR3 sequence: CARSPGVAGSSTDTQYF. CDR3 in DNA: TGTGCCCGCAGTCCCGGGGTAGCGGGAAGTAGCACAGATACGCAGTATTTT.

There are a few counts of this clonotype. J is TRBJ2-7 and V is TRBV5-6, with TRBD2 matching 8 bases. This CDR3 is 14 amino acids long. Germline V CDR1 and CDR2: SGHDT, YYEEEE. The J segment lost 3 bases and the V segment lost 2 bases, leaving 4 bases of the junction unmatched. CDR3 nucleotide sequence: TGTGCCAGCAGCTTCGGGCGGGAGGTCTACGAGCAGTACTTC. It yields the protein CASSFGREVYEQYF.

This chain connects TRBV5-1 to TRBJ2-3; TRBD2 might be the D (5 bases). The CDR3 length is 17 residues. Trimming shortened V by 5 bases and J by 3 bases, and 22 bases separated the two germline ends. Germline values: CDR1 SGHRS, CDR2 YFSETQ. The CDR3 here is CASSPTRESGFTDTQYF. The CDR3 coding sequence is TGCGCCAGCAGTCCCACTAGAGAATCAGGATTTACAGATACGCAGTATTTT.

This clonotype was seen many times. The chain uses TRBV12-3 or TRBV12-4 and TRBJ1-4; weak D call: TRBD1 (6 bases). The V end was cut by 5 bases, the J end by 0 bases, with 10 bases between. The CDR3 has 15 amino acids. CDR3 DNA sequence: TGTGCCAGCAGTCGCCGACAGGCAACTAATGAAAAACTGTTTTTT. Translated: CASSRRQATNEKLFF.

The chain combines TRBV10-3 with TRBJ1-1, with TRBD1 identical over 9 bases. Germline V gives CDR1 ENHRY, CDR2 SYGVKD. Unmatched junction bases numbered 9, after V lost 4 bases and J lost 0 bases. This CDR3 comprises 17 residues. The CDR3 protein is CAISGTGTGHMNTEAFF. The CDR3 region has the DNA TGTGCCATCAGTGGAACCGGGACAGGGCACATGAACACTGAAGCTTTCTTT.

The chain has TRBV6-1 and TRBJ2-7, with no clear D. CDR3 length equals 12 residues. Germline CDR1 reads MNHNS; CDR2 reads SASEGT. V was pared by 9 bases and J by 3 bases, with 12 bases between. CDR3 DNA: TGTGCCAGTGGCAACTACGGCTACGAGCAGTACGTC. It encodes CASGNYGYEQYV.

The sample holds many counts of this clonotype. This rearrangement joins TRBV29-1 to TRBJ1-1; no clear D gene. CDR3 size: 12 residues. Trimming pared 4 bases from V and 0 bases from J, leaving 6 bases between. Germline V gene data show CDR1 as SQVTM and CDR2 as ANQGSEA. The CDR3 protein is CSVGRMNTEAFF. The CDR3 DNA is TGCAGCGTTGGACGGATGAACACTGAAGCTTTCTTT.

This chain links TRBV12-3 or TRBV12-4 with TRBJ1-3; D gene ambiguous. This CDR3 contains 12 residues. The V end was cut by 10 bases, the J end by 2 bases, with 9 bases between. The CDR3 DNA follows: TGTGCCACGGATTCCCCTGGAAACACCATATATTTT. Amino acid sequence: CATDSPGNTIYF.

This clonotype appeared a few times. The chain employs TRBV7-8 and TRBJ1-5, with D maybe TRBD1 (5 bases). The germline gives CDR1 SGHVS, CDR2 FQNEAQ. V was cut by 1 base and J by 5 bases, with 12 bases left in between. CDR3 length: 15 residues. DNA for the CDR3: TGTGCCAGCAGCTTAGATTGGGGGGGGGATCAGCCCCAGCATTTT. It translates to CASSLDWGGDQPQHF.